This is a list of T cell receptor beta chains from one sample in a study of T cells in localized non-small cell lung cancer. TCRdb's table, derived via immunoSEQ multiplex PCR, lists solely in-frame clones and lacks some. This sample has over 45,000 clones, with around nine tenths found just once. Sequencing was performed on peripheral blood, taken before any cancer treatment. These receptors originate from a man aged 40-75 years with stage I squamous cell lung carcinoma. Each CDR3 is given with its conserved first and last residue. The D gene is left open where the match is weak. Clone sizes are given selectively: once, few, many, or a class where the clone is expanded.

CDR3aa | CDR3nt | d_gene | abundance | j_gene | v_gene
CASSLESPITHEQFF | TGTGCCAGCAGCTTAGAATCCCCTATAACCCATGAGCAGTTCTTC | - | - | TRBJ2-1 | TRBV7-2
CAWRPFRTGGNYGYTF | TGTGCCTGGAGGCCATTTCGGACAGGGGGCAACTATGGCTACACCTTC | TRBD1 | - | TRBJ1-2 | TRBV30
CASSTGGPNEQFF | TGTGCCAGCAGCACAGGCGGCCCCAATGAGCAGTTCTTC | - | - | TRBJ2-1 | TRBV7-3
CASSFRGVTDTQYF | TGTGCCAGCAGCTTTAGAGGGGTAACAGATACGCAGTATTTT | - | - | TRBJ2-3 | TRBV11-2
CASSKVLIPGREAFF | TGTGCCAGCAGCAAAGTGTTGATCCCGGGACGTGAAGCTTTCTTT | - | - | TRBJ1-1 | TRBV21-1
CSFYRGGGTEAFF | TGCAGCTTTTACAGGGGAGGGGGCACTGAAGCTTTCTTT | TRBD1 | - | TRBJ1-1 | TRBV29-1
CASSLHGSPNEKLFF | TGTGCCAGCAGCCTTCACGGCAGCCCTAATGAAAAACTGTTTTTT | - | - | TRBJ1-4 | TRBV25-1
CASSSGRAYGYTF | TGTGCCAGCAGCTCCGGTCGGGCCTATGGCTACACCTTC | - | - | TRBJ1-2 | TRBV5-4
CASSLDPRVPTNEQFF | TGCGCCAGCAGCTTGGATCCGCGGGTTCCAACGAATGAGCAGTTCTTC | - | - | TRBJ2-1 | TRBV5-1
CASTVIVLTGELFF | TGTGCCAGCACCGTCATCGTGCTCACCGGGGAGCTGTTTTTT | - | - | TRBJ2-2 | TRBV4-2
CASSLSVSEQYF | TGTGCCAGCAGCTTATCAGTGTCCGAGCAGTACTTC | - | - | TRBJ2-7 | TRBV5-6
CASSAIRNLYGYTF | TGTGCCAGCAGCGCCATCCGGAACCTATATGGCTACACCTTC | - | - | TRBJ1-2 | TRBV11-2
CASKTGDNQPQHF | TGCGCCAGCAAGACAGGGGACAATCAGCCCCAGCATTTT | TRBD1 | - | TRBJ1-5 | TRBV5-1
CASSSSGAEQFF | TGTGCCAGCAGTTCTAGCGGGGCTGAGCAGTTCTTC | TRBD2 | - | TRBJ2-1 | TRBV6-5
CASSPSGGNEQFF | TGTGCCAGCAGTCCGTCAGGTGGCAATGAGCAGTTCTTC | - | - | TRBJ2-1 | TRBV27
CASSQVRTVSTGELFF | TGTGCCAGCAGCCAAGTGCGGACAGTGAGCACCGGGGAGCTGTTTTTT | - | - | TRBJ2-2 | TRBV14
CASSTTGTSPLHF | TGCGCCAGCAGCACCACAGGGACATCACCCCTCCACTTT | - | - | TRBJ1-6 | TRBV5-1
CASSLEARRGYTF | TGTGCCAGCAGCTTAGAAGCGAGGCGCGGCTACACCTTC | - | - | TRBJ1-2 | TRBV7-2
CASSLDGTYGYTF | TGTGCCAGCAGCTTGGACGGAACATATGGCTACACCTTC | - | - | TRBJ1-2 | TRBV7-2
CASSLRVRDRDTGELFF | TGTGCCAGCAGTTTAAGGGTCCGGGACAGGGACACCGGGGAGCTGTTTTTT | TRBD1 | once | TRBJ2-2 | TRBV27
CASSRGGGGYEQYF | TGCGCCAGCAGTCGAGGGGGAGGGGGCTACGAGCAGTACTTC | - | - | TRBJ2-7 | TRBV4-3
CASSSRTSGGYNEQFF | TGTGCCAGCAGCTCCCGGACTAGCGGGGGATACAATGAGCAGTTCTTC | TRBD2 | - | TRBJ2-1 | TRBV9
CASSLEGLGANVLTF | TGTGCCAGCTCACTGGAGGGTCTTGGGGCCAACGTCCTGACTTTC | - | - | TRBJ2-6 | TRBV18
CASSRTSGRETQYF | TGCGCCAGCAGCAGGACTAGCGGGAGGGAGACCCAGTACTTC | TRBD2 | - | TRBJ2-5 | TRBV4-1
CATSRGLGTGELFF | TGTGCCACCTCGAGGGGGTTGGGCACCGGGGAGCTGTTTTTT | - | - | TRBJ2-2 | TRBV15
CASSPPWDNFLTYEQYF | TGTGCCAGCTCACCACCCTGGGACAACTTTCTTACCTACGAGCAGTACTTC | - | - | TRBJ2-7 | TRBV18
CASIRTGGSGATEAFF | TGTGCCAGCATTCGTACAGGGGGTTCTGGGGCCACTGAAGCTTTCTTT | TRBD1 | - | TRBJ1-1 | TRBV28
CASSHIPLRAYMDTQYF | TGTGCCAGCAGCCACATCCCCCTGCGGGCTTACATGGATACGCAGTATTTT | - | - | TRBJ2-3 | TRBV7-9
CASSLYGSDTGELFF | TGTGCCAGCAGCTTATACGGGAGTGACACCGGGGAGCTGTTTTTT | - | - | TRBJ2-2 | TRBV7-3
CASSQAGDTSYEQYF | TGCGCCAGCAGCCAAGCAGGGGACACCTCCTACGAGCAGTACTTC | - | - | TRBJ2-7 | TRBV4-1
CASSSAFGNTDTQYF | TGTGCCAGCTCTTCAGCGTTCGGGAACACAGATACGCAGTATTTT | - | few | TRBJ2-3 | TRBV7-2
CASRILTGPYEQYF | TGCGCCAGCAGGATCCTGACAGGCCCCTACGAGCAGTACTTC | - | - | TRBJ2-7 | TRBV5-1
CASSIGRGRRFNEQFF | TGTGCCAGTAGTATAGGGCGGGGCAGAAGATTCAATGAGCAGTTCTTC | - | - | TRBJ2-1 | TRBV19
CASSLFIRGSGADTQYF | TGTGCCAGCAGCTTGTTTATACGAGGGAGTGGCGCAGATACGCAGTATTTT | - | - | TRBJ2-3 | TRBV7-2
CASSPGTATHSGNTIYF | TGTGCCAGCAGCCCCGGGACCGCGACCCACTCTGGAAACACCATATATTTT | - | - | TRBJ1-3 | TRBV5-4
CASSLVHEQYF | TGTGCCAGCAGCTTAGTCCACGAGCAGTACTTC | - | - | TRBJ2-7 | TRBV7-9
CASSVGTSGRASVEQFF | TGTGCCAGCAGCGTCGGGACTAGCGGGAGGGCCTCGGTTGAGCAGTTCTTC | TRBD2 | once | TRBJ2-1 | TRBV9
CASSPETVGHGNTIYF | TGTGCCAGCAGCCCCGAGACAGTCGGCCATGGAAACACCATATATTTT | - | - | TRBJ1-3 | TRBV7-9
CASCRVGEPTDTQYF | TGCGCCAGCTGTCGTGTGGGGGAGCCCACAGATACGCAGTATTTT | - | - | TRBJ2-3 | TRBV5-1
CASSIGTTQPQHF | TGTGCCAGTAGTATAGGAACCACTCAGCCCCAGCATTTT | - | - | TRBJ1-5 | TRBV19
CASSFGGSSKPDTQYF | TGCGCCAGCAGCTTCGGTGGGAGCTCAAAACCAGATACGCAGTATTTT | - | - | TRBJ2-3 | TRBV5-1
CASSVQAGTGYGYTF | TGTGCCAGCAGTGTTCAGGCCGGGACGGGCTATGGCTACACCTTC | - | - | TRBJ1-2 | TRBV2
CASSTDLDTGELFF | TGTGCTAGCAGCACGGACTTGGATACCGGGGAGCTGTTTTTT | - | - | TRBJ2-2 | TRBV7-7
CASSPRGSGANVLTF | TGTGCCAGCTCACCACGCGGCTCTGGGGCCAACGTCCTGACTTTC | - | once | TRBJ2-6 | TRBV18
CASSQDLPPMNTEAFF | TGTGCCAGCAGCCAAGACCTCCCCCCGATGAACACTGAAGCTTTCTTT | - | - | TRBJ1-1 | TRBV16
CASSLGRGYDQPQHF | TGTGCCAGCAGTTTAGGGAGAGGTTACGATCAGCCCCAGCATTTT | - | - | TRBJ1-5 | TRBV27
CSFTVGDEQFF | TGCTCCTTTACGGTGGGAGATGAGCAGTTCTTC | - | - | TRBJ2-1 | TRBV20-1
CASSDWGAVYEQYF | TGTGCCAGCAGTGACTGGGGGGCAGTCTACGAGCAGTACTTC | - | - | TRBJ2-7 | TRBV6-1
CASSQQLAGDNEQFF | TGCGCCAGCAGCCAGCAGCTAGCGGGCGACAATGAGCAGTTCTTC | TRBD2 | - | TRBJ2-1 | TRBV4-3
CASSSGFNEKLFF | TGTGCCAGTAGTTCAGGGTTTAATGAAAAACTGTTTTTT | - | - | TRBJ1-4 | TRBV19
CASSLDERTATNEKLFF | TGTGCCAGCAGCTTAGATGAGAGGACTGCAACTAATGAAAAACTGTTTTTT | - | - | TRBJ1-4 | TRBV11-2
CASTPGGGSFPYEQYF | TGTGCCAGCACCCCCGGGGGCGGGAGTTTTCCCTACGAGCAGTACTTC | - | - | TRBJ2-7 | TRBV6-6
CASSFGTSGGYEQYF | TGTGCCAGCAGCTTCGGGACTAGCGGGGGCTACGAGCAGTACTTC | TRBD2 | - | TRBJ2-7 | TRBV11-2
CASSKPRFYNEQFF | TGTGCCAGCAGCAAACCTAGATTCTACAATGAGCAGTTCTTC | - | - | TRBJ2-1 | TRBV28
CASSLTPSGRGSTDTQYF | TGTGCCAGCAGCTTAACTCCCAGCGGGAGGGGCAGCACAGATACGCAGTATTTT | TRBD2 | - | TRBJ2-3 | TRBV7-3
CASSYLTENTEAFF | TGTGCCAGCAGTTACTTAACTGAGAACACTGAAGCTTTCTTT | - | - | TRBJ1-1 | TRBV6-6
CASSLAATSNEKLFF | TGTGCCAGCAGCTTGGCCGCGACAAGTAATGAAAAACTGTTTTTT | - | - | TRBJ1-4 | TRBV5-4
CASGLNYGYTF | TGTGCCAGCGGACTAAACTATGGCTACACCTTC | - | - | TRBJ1-2 | TRBV7-2
CASSQDVLSLAVGTDTQYF | TGCGCCAGCAGCCAAGATGTCTTGAGTCTAGCGGTGGGCACAGATACGCAGTATTTT | TRBD2 | once | TRBJ2-3 | TRBV4-3
CASSYRQGGLETQYF | TGTGCCAGCAGTTACCGGCAGGGAGGGTTAGAGACCCAGTACTTC | TRBD2 | once | TRBJ2-5 | TRBV6-7